Described below is a single T cell receptor beta chain sequence and its context. This record comes from a study of T cell changes during pregnancy in multiple sclerosis. Assay used: immunoSEQ multiplex PCR; TCRdb lists only in-frame clones, some missing. The profile shows about 59,000 clones, over 75% of them singletons. The specimen comprised peripheral blood, sampled before pregnancy. This TCR was sampled from a female donor with multiple sclerosis, enrolled in a pregnancy study.

DNA for the CDR3: TGTGCCAGCAGCGTAGCTAGCCCTGCTCGGCCAGATGGCTACACCTTC. Its translation: CASSVASPARPDGYTF. The J gene is TRBJ1-2, the V gene TRBV9, with D uncertain. V was cut by 0 bases and J by 6 bases, with 18 bases left in between. This CDR3 has 16 amino acids. Germline-derived CDR1 and CDR2 are SGDLS and YYNGEE. Full variable domain (missing parts from reference TRBV9 and TRBJ1-2): DSGVTQTPKHLITATGQRVTLRCSPRSGDLSVYWYQQSLDQGLQFLIQYYNGEERAKGNILERFSAQQFPDLHSELNLSSLELGDSALYFCASSVASPARPDGYTFGSGTRLTVV.